Listed here are 28 T cell receptor beta chains from one sample, sequenced in a study of cytomegalovirus exposure and HLA in healthy donors (dated 2017 in TCRdb). Libraries were made using the immunoSEQ multiplex PCR assay. The multiplex PCR relied on a mix of 60 forward primers for TCR Vbeta segments and 13 reverse primers for TCR Jbeta segments. Entries here come from immuneACCESS through TCRdb and include only in-frame sequences with V and J called. Some clones fail to appear in such tables; in the studies checked, an unresolved V gene covers under half of the shortfall, and the cause of the remainder is unknown. This sample lists approximately 91,000 clones; 86% were detected once. Clones ranked in the top ten supply 8% to 10% of the sample. The specimen sequenced was PBMCs. These receptors were taken from a man in his thirties or forties in good health and CMV-seropositive.

The chain has TRBV11-2 and TRBJ2-2; TRBD1 aligns across 8 bases. The germline V gene encodes CDR1 SGHAT and CDR2 FQNNGV. The CDR3 consists of 16 residues. After removal of 5 bases from V and 4 bases from J, the junction contained 9 bases not matched to a gene. The CDR3 coding sequence is TGTGCCAGCAGCCCAAAGGCAGGGGGCGGCACCGGGGAGCTGTTTTTT. Its translation: CASSPKAGGGTGELFF.

V usage is TRBV21-1 and J usage is TRBJ2-1; TRBD2 is the table's D call, not checked against the DNA. TRBV21-1 is deemed a pseudogene. The CDR3 is 14 amino acids. The CDR3 here is CASRLIPSYNEQFF. The CDR3, as DNA: TGTGCCAGCAGGCTAATCCCCTCCTACAATGAGCAGTTCTTC.

The chain joins TRBV7-6 to TRBJ2-7; D is perhaps TRBD2 (6 bases). Germline V lookup: CDR1 SGHVS, CDR2 FNYEAQ. The V gene lost 5 bases and the J gene lost 6 bases, with 23 bases spanning the gap. The CDR3 consists of 16 residues. The CDR3: CASSTRSSLASVEQYF. The CDR3 DNA follows: TGTGCCAGCAGCACCCGATCCTCTTTGGCTAGCGTCGAGCAGTACTTC.

The sample holds one count of this clone. The chain couples TRBV9 to TRBJ2-1; 10 bases align to TRBD2. From germline, CDR1 is SGDLS and CDR2 YYNGEE. The V gene end was trimmed by 0 bases and the J gene end by 7 bases; junction bases not matched to a gene: 4. There are 15 residues in the CDR3. CDR3 nucleotides: TGTGCCAGCAGCGTAGCTAGCGGGAGTGGAAATGAGCAGTTCTTC. This encodes CASSVASGSGNEQFF.

The CDR3, as DNA: TGTGCCAGTAGTATAGAGGGACAGGTGTACAATGAGCAGTTCTTC. Amino acids: CASSIEGQVYNEQFF. This sequence joins TRBV19 and TRBJ2-1, with 8 bases lining up with TRBD1. The CDR3 is 15 residues long. Germline trimming cut 0 bases from V and 4 bases from J; bases unmatched to any gene: 2. Germline-derived CDR1 and CDR2 are LNHDA and SQIVND (reference sequence).

The rearrangement uses TRBV10-3 and TRBJ2-5; D perhaps matches TRBD1 (6 bases). V shed 1 base and J shed 0 bases, with 12 bases lying between them. From germline, CDR1 is ENHRY and CDR2 SYGVKD. The CDR3 has 16 amino acids. This CDR3 reads CAISEFRTADQETQYF. CDR3 bases: TGTGCCATCAGTGAGTTTAGGACAGCCGACCAAGAGACCCAGTACTTC.

The chain carries TRBV11-2 and TRBJ2-5; tentative D call: TRBD1 (6 bases). The CDR3 runs 12 residues. Germline CDR1 is SGHAT and CDR2 is FQNNGV. Trimming left V 6 bases short and J 8 bases short, with 13 bases between. CDR3 residues: CASRLTGLTQYF. The DNA for the CDR3 is TGTGCCAGCAGACTTACAGGGTTAACCCAGTACTTC.

The rearrangement uses TRBV18 and TRBJ2-7; D is possibly TRBD2 (6 bases). Trimming pared 3 bases from V and 0 bases from J, leaving 12 bases between. The CDR3 has 15 residues. CDR1 is KGHSH, CDR2 LQKENI, per germline. CDR3 sequence reads: CASSPRGIASYEQYF. CDR3 DNA: TGTGCCAGCTCACCTCGCGGGATAGCCTCCTACGAGCAGTACTTC.

The chain couples TRBV20-1 to TRBJ2-7; D possibly corresponds to TRBD1 (5 bases). Germline V lookup: CDR1 DFQATT, CDR2 SNEGSKA (reference sequence). The CDR3 spans 11 residues. The germline V and J ends were trimmed by 5 bases and 5 bases, with 10 bases remaining between them. CDR3 DNA sequence: TGCAGTGCTCGGACAAGGAACGAGCAGTACTTC. As protein: CSARTRNEQYF.

V usage is TRBV5-1 and J usage is TRBJ2-7, with 8 bases identical to TRBD1. J gave up 0 bases and V 4 bases, and 0 bases lay outside the gene matches. Germline CDR1 SGHRS, CDR2 YFSETQ. The CDR3 has 13 residues. CDR3 nucleotides: TGCGCCAGCAGCGGACAGGGCTCCTACGAGCAGTACTTC. Its translation: CASSGQGSYEQYF.

This clone came up once. This chain links TRBV9 with TRBJ2-1; the match to TRBD1 covers 10 bases. V lost 0 bases, J lost 4 bases, and 4 bases stayed unmatched. The CDR3 spans 16 residues. Germline CDR1 and CDR2: SGDLS and YYNGEE. CDR3 nucleotide sequence: TGTGCCAGCAGCGTAGGGGGACAGGGGCCTTACAATGAGCAGTTCTTC. Translating gives CASSVGGQGPYNEQFF.

The chain combines TRBV6-5 with TRBJ2-1; the match to TRBD2 covers 12 bases. The CDR3 is made up of 15 amino acids. V lost 6 bases, J lost 9 bases, and 9 bases stayed unmatched. Germline V CDR1 and CDR2: MNHEY, SVGAGI. The CDR3: CASRPRLAGVGEQFF. DNA of the CDR3: TGTGCCAGCAGACCACGACTAGCGGGAGTTGGTGAGCAGTTCTTC.

The chain employs TRBV28 and TRBJ2-5; possible D gene TRBD2, 5 bases. The CDR3 sequence is 14 residues long. Trimming took off 6 bases at V and 1 base at J, with 12 bases between the two ends. Germline V gives CDR1 MDHEN, CDR2 SYDVKM. CDR3 sequence: CASSKYRGQETQYF. In DNA, the CDR3 is TGTGCCAGCAGCAAGTACCGGGGCCAAGAGACCCAGTACTTC.

The rearrangement uses TRBV19 and TRBJ2-3; maybe TRBD1 (5 bases). This CDR3 is built from 14 residues. V was shortened by 2 bases and J by 1 base, with 7 bases between the two germline ends. Looked up from germline, CDR1 is LNHDA and CDR2 is SQIVND (reference sequence). CDR3 DNA: TGTGCCAGTAGTATACAGGGCCGCACAGATACGCAGTATTTT. Its protein is CASSIQGRTDTQYF. The full variable domain, with the rest looked up from reference TRBV19 and TRBJ2-3, is DGGITQSPKYLFRKEGQNVTLSCEQNLNHDAMYWYRQDPGQGLRLIYYSQIVNDFQKGDIAEGYSVSREKKESFPLTVTSAQKNPTAFYLCASSIQGRTDTQYFGPGTRLTVL.

This clone was counted between two and nine times. The V gene is TRBV10-3, the J gene TRBJ2-2; maybe TRBD2 (6 bases). V was cut by 6 bases and J by 0 bases, with 11 bases left in between. Germline V gene data show CDR1 as ENHRY and CDR2 as SYGVKD. There are 15 residues in the CDR3. The CDR3 region is CAIRRDLPNTGELFF. In nucleotides, the CDR3 is TGTGCCATCAGGAGGGACTTACCGAACACCGGGGAGCTGTTTTTT.

The rearrangement joins TRBV6-4 to TRBJ2-3; 14 positions match TRBD2. The CDR3 length is 20 residues. J gave up 4 bases and V 3 bases, and 15 bases lay outside the gene matches. Germline lookup yields CDR1 MRHNA and CDR2 SNTAGT. The CDR3 DNA follows: TGTGCCAGCAGTGATCACGGACTAGCGGGAGGTAACCCCCCCGCAGATACGCAGTATTTT. This codes for CASSDHGLAGGNPPADTQYF.

The chain recombines TRBV27 with TRBJ2-5; 8 bases map to TRBD2. Per germline, CDR1 MNHEY and CDR2 SMNVEV (reference sequence). The CDR3 spans 14 residues. Trimming at V came to 0 bases and at J to 3 bases, leaving 0 bases not matched to a gene. The CDR3, as DNA: TGTGCCAGCAGTTTATCAGCGGGAGAAGAGACCCAGTACTTC. Protein product: CASSLSAGEETQYF.

This chain connects TRBV27 to TRBJ2-3; 7 positions agree with TRBD2. V trimming: 1 base; J trimming: 1 base; junction bases outside the gene matches: 8. The CDR3 sequence is 17 residues long. Germline assignment: CDR1 MNHEY and CDR2 SMNVEV (reference sequence). In DNA, the CDR3 is TGTGCCAGCAGTTTATTCCCACTAGCGACTCGCACAGATACGCAGTATTTT. It yields the protein CASSLFPLATRTDTQYF.

This clone was observed a few times. CDR3 DNA: TGTGCCAGCAGGATTGACAGGGCCTCCTACGAGCAGTACTTC. It translates to CASRIDRASYEQYF. The V call is TRBV2, the J call TRBJ2-7, with 7 bases identical to TRBD1. Trimming removed 6 bases from V and 0 bases from J; junction bases left unmatched: 5. CDR1 SNHLY and CDR2 FYNNEI come from the germline V gene. The CDR3 consists of 14 residues.

The rearrangement uses TRBV27 and TRBJ1-2; 12 nucleotides match TRBD1. The CDR3 contains 16 residues. Per the germline V gene, CDR1 is MNHEY and CDR2 is SMNVEV (reference sequence). Trimming at V came to 2 bases and at J to 4 bases, leaving 5 bases not matched to a gene. The CDR3 is CASSLAGTGGIYGYTF. The CDR3 nucleotides are TGTGCCAGCAGTTTAGCCGGGACAGGGGGCATCTATGGCTACACCTTC.

This clone came up once. The chain combines TRBV10-3 with TRBJ1-1; unclear D gene. The germline gives CDR1 ENHRY, CDR2 SYGVKD. The CDR3 spans 15 residues. Trimming took off 0 bases at V and 0 bases at J, with 8 bases between the two ends. CDR3: CAISESRQMNTEAFF. The CDR3 nucleotides read TGTGCCATCAGTGAGTCCAGGCAAATGAACACTGAAGCTTTCTTT.

V is TRBV6-5 and J is TRBJ1-4, with 7 bases that match TRBD1. V was pared by 6 bases and J by 8 bases, with 9 bases of the junction left unmatched. There are 14 residues in the CDR3. CDR1 MNHEY and CDR2 SVGAGI come from the germline V gene. The CDR3 region is CASSLQGNKEKLFF. DNA for the CDR3: TGTGCCAGCAGCCTACAGGGGAATAAGGAAAAACTGTTTTTT.

This clone was found once. The V and J genes are TRBV5-6 and TRBJ1-5; D is unclear. In germline, CDR1 is SGHDT, CDR2 YYEEEE. The CDR3 covers 17 residues. Between the trimmed V and J ends, which lost 1 base and 2 bases, there was a span of 16 bases. The CDR3 sequence: CASSLSGNELGNQPQHF. CDR3 DNA sequence: TGTGCCAGCAGCTTGTCGGGGAATGAACTCGGCAATCAGCCCCAGCATTTT. The full variable domain, its missing parts supplied by reference TRBV5-6 and TRBJ1-5, is DAGVTQSPTHLIKTRGQQVTLRCSPKSGHDTVSWYQQALGQGPQFIFQYYEEEERQRGNFPDRFSGHQFPNYSSELNVNALLLGDSALYLCASSLSGNELGNQPQHFGDGTRLSIL.

The V call is TRBV19, the J call TRBJ1-2; a weak D match, TRBD1 (6 bases). The germline CDR1 and CDR2 sequences are LNHDA and SQIVND (reference sequence). Trimming shortened V by 3 bases and J by 2 bases, and 7 bases separated the two germline ends. The CDR3 spans 13 residues. This CDR3 is CASSMRGNYGYTF. The CDR3 DNA follows: TGTGCCAGTAGTATGAGGGGGAACTATGGCTACACCTTC.

This chain connects TRBV7-9 to TRBJ2-1, with 9 bases aligning to TRBD1. The V gene end was trimmed by 5 bases and the J gene end by 4 bases; junction bases not matched to a gene: 9. The CDR3 length is 16 residues. Germline lookup yields CDR1 SEHNR and CDR2 FQNEAQ (reference sequence). The CDR3 DNA reads as TGTGCCAGCAGCCCCGGGACAGGGAACTCATACAATGAGCAGTTCTTC. Protein product: CASSPGTGNSYNEQFF.

The rearrangement uses TRBV19 and TRBJ1-2; a possible D gene is TRBD1 (6 bases). Trimming removed 5 bases from V and 3 bases from J, with 7 bases in between. Germline V gives CDR1 LNHDA, CDR2 SQIVND (reference sequence). The CDR3 loop spans 12 amino acids. As DNA, the CDR3 is TGTGCCAGTAGTTGGGGGCACTATGGCTACACCTTC. Translation gives CASSWGHYGYTF.

The chain joins TRBV11-2 to TRBJ1-5; 7 nucleotides agree with TRBD1. Germline lookup yields CDR1 SGHAT and CDR2 FQNNGV. After removal of 1 base from V and 4 bases from J, the junction contained 1 base not matched to a gene. This CDR3 contains 14 residues. The CDR3 DNA follows: TGTGCCAGCAGCTTAGGACAGGGTAATCAGCCCCAGCATTTT. Amino acids: CASSLGQGNQPQHF.

The chain couples TRBV19 to TRBJ1-5; no clear D gene. There are 16 residues in the CDR3. The V end was cut by 7 bases, the J end by 3 bases, with 19 bases between. Germline CDR1 is LNHDA and CDR2 is SQIVND (reference sequence). The CDR3 nucleotides read TGTGCCAGTAATTCCCGAGATATCACCTACAATCAGCCCCAGCATTTT. As protein: CASNSRDITYNQPQHF.